A single sample is the source of the 21 T cell receptor beta chains below, sequenced in a study of regulatory T cells in long-lasting Graves disease. Both iRepertoire HTBI primers and Arm-PCR of CDR3 regions were used to build the TCR beta libraries. Using its own MiXCR run on the multiplex PCR reads, TCRdb lists one record per CDR3 protein. Of 410,000 or so distinct CDR3 sequences listed, 15% are singletons. As to time point: newly diagnosed GD, antithyroid drugs for less than 3 months. PBMC-extracted RNA yielded the TCR library. The same data also went into a second study, on T cells in Graves' hyperthyroidism and ophthalmopathy.

Specimen: peripheral blood mononuclear cells (PBMCs), collected at new diagnosis, from a patient treated with antithyroid drugs. The receptors stem from a woman aged 25 to 39 with Graves disease.

This clonotype was detected a few times. The CDR3 DNA reads as TGTGCCAGCAGCCCCCCCGGACTAGCCGCGAGTGAGCAGTTCTTC. It codes for CASSPPGLAASEQFF. The chain has TRBV7-3 and TRBJ2-1; 8 positions match TRBD2. Germline trimming cut 5 bases from V and 9 bases from J; bases unmatched to any gene: 12. The length of the CDR3 is 15 residues. Germline V gene lookup returns CDR1 SGHTA and CDR2 FQGTGA. Based on the CDR3 plus reference TRBV7-3 and TRBJ2-1, the full variable domain is GAGVSQTPSNKVTEKGKYVELRCDPISGHTALYWYRQSLGQGPEFLIYFQGTGAADDSGLPNDRFFAVRPEGSVSTLKIQRTERGDSAVYLCASSPPGLAASEQFFGPGTRLTVL.

In this sample, this clonotype turned up a few times. CDR3 DNA sequence: TGTGCCAGCAGCCCGCAGACTAGCGAGAGGGCCGGGGAGCTGTTTTTT. Protein: CASSPQTSERAGELFF. V is TRBV7-3 and J is TRBJ2-2; 8 nucleotides line up with TRBD2. Losses at the gene ends were 5 bases for V and 6 bases for J; bases not matched to a gene: 11. CDR3 length: 16 amino acids. Per the germline V gene, CDR1 is SGHTA and CDR2 is FQGTGA.

This clonotype was counted ten times or more. V usage is TRBV28 and J usage is TRBJ1-2; D is possibly TRBD1 (5 bases). Germline V gene sequence: CDR1 MDHEN, CDR2 SYDVKM. V was clipped by 6 bases and J by 4 bases, with 18 bases between them. The length of the CDR3 is 15 residues. The CDR3 loop reads CASRSPGRKLYGYTF. The CDR3 coding sequence is TGTGCCAGCAGGAGCCCGGGACGGAAACTCTATGGCTACACCTTC.

Details on this clonotype: Just one base apart from a much larger clone, this may be a read error. The conserved closing phenylalanine or tryptophan is absent in this CDR3, likely reflecting a read error. This chain connects TRBV5-1 to TRBJ2-3; 7 bases line up with TRBD1. CDR1 is SGHRS, CDR2 YFSETQ, per germline. The length of the CDR3 is 14 residues. Trimming took 3 bases from V and 5 from J; bases not matched to a gene: 6. The CDR3 DNA follows: TGCGCCAGCAGCTACAGGGGCCCAGAAGATACGCAGTATCTT. This translates into CASSYRGPEDTQYL.

This clonotype was found many times. The CDR3 loop is CASSRNGGLTPGEQYF. The CDR3 coding sequence is TGTGCCAGCTCGCGCAACGGCGGCTTAACGCCGGGCGAGCAGTACTTC. The gene calls are TRBV18 and TRBJ2-7; no clear D. This CDR3 is built from 16 residues. Between the trimmed V and J ends, which lost 6 bases and 6 bases, there was a span of 24 bases. The germline V gene encodes CDR1 KGHSH and CDR2 LQKENI.

In this sample, this clonotype turned up many times. The chain has TRBV5-5 and TRBJ2-1; TRBD2 aligns across 15 bases. The DNA end favors TRBJ2-5, so the J call may be wrong. Per germline, CDR1 SGHKS and CDR2 YYEKEE (reference sequence). This CDR3 comprises 17 residues. The CDR3 nucleotides read TGTGCCAGCAGCTTTGAAGGGACTAGCGGGAGGTTCGAGACCCAGTACTTC. Translating gives CASSFEGTSGRFETQYF.

This clonotype has at least ten counts. V is TRBV5-4 and J is TRBJ1-1; 11 nucleotides agree with TRBD1. Germline V gene lookup returns CDR1 SGHNT and CDR2 YYREEE (reference sequence). This CDR3 spans 15 amino acids. The V gene end was trimmed by 2 bases and the J gene end by 10 bases; junction bases not matched to a gene: 10. The CDR3: CASSFPGQGAAGAFF. For the CDR3, the DNA is TGTGCCAGCAGCTTTCCCGGACAGGGGGCTGCGGGAGCTTTCTTT. The whole variable domain, remainder taken from reference TRBV5-4 and TRBJ1-1, is ETGVTQSPTHLIKTRGQQVTLRCSSQSGHNTVSWYQQALGQGPQFIFQYYREEENGRGNFPPRFSGLQFPNYSSELNVNALELDDSALYLCASSFPGQGAAGAFFGQGTRLTVV.

This clonotype came up a few times. The chain is built from TRBV7-2 and TRBJ2-7; a possible D gene is TRBD2 (6 bases). Germline V gene sequence: CDR1 SGHTA, CDR2 FQGNSA. The CDR3 is 16 residues long. The V end lost 1 base, the J end lost 2 bases, and 15 bases lay between the germline ends. CDR3 loop: CASSLDSQRATYEQYF. Written as DNA, the CDR3 is TGTGCCAGCAGCTTAGATTCCCAGCGGGCCACCTACGAGCAGTACTTC.

This clonotype was seen a few times. This chain uses TRBV29-1 with TRBJ1-4; a possible D gene is TRBD1 (5 bases). The germline CDR1 and CDR2 sequences are SQVTM and ANQGSEA. Trimming left V 7 bases short and J 2 bases short, with 14 bases between. There are 14 residues in the CDR3. The CDR3 bases are TGCAGCGCTGCGGGACCGGGCACTAATGAAAAACTGTTTTTT. It is translated as CSAAGPGTNEKLFF.

As concerns this clonotype: A far larger clone is off by one base, so a read error is likely. This chain links TRBV2 with TRBJ2-1, with TRBD2 matching 7 bases. The ends lost 6 bases at V and 12 bases at J; junction bases unmatched: 8. The CDR3 consists of 12 residues. Per the germline V gene, CDR1 is SNHLY and CDR2 is FYNNEI. CDR3 residues: CASSPGGYGQFF. The CDR3 DNA is TGTGCCAGCAGCCCGGGAGGATATGGGCAGTTCTTC.

This clonotype has a handful of counts. J is TRBJ2-7 and V is TRBV30; D perhaps matches TRBD2 (5 bases). Deletions cut 2 bases from V and 5 bases from J, with 19 bases between. Per the germline V gene, CDR1 is GTSNPN and CDR2 is SVGIG (reference sequence). This CDR3 region has 15 residues. The DNA of the CDR3 is TGTGCCTGGAGTCGTCGGGTACTAGGGCCAGACGAGCAGTACTTC. Encoded protein: CAWSRRVLGPDEQYF.

This clonotype has at least ten counts. CDR3 nucleotide sequence: TGTGCCAGCTCACAGAACAGGGGGGATGAAGCTTTCTTT. Protein product: CASSQNRGDEAFF. The gene calls are TRBV18 and TRBJ1-1; 8 nucleotides line up with TRBD1. Germline loops: CDR1 KGHSH, CDR2 LQKENI. The CDR3 covers 13 residues. V gave up 4 bases and J gave up 7 bases; unmatched junction bases: 5.

With respect to this clonotype: An end of the junction differs from the germline gene, which may be a read error. This rearrangement joins TRBV6-1 to TRBJ2-7; 8 bases are shared with TRBD2. CDR1 is MNHNS and CDR2 is SASEGT in the germline V gene. The CDR3 runs 16 residues. CDR3: CAGSPTGTSSNYEQYF. The CDR3 DNA follows: TGTGCCGGCAGTCCTACCGGGACTAGTAGCAACTACGAGCAGTACTTC.

This clonotype was recorded at least ten times. V is TRBV15 and J is TRBJ1-5; D is unresolved. The CDR3 loop spans 14 amino acids. Germline lookup yields CDR1 LNHNV and CDR2 YYDKDF (reference sequence). Trimming removed 3 bases from V and 6 bases from J, with 12 bases in between. In DNA form, the CDR3 reads TGTGCCACCAGCAGGGAGGACCTGAGTCAGCCCCAGCATTTT. Its protein is CATSREDLSQPQHF. The variable domain in full, completed from reference TRBV15 and TRBJ1-5, reads DAMVIQNPRYQVTQFGKPVTLSCSQTLNHNVMYWYQQKSSQAPKLLFHYYDKDFNNEADTPDNFQSRRPNTSFCFLDIRSPGLGDTAMYLCATSREDLSQPQHFGDGTRLSIL.

This clonotype was counted ten times or more. The J gene is TRBJ1-2, the V gene TRBV10-1; TRBD1 matches at 7 bases. CDR1 WNHNN and CDR2 SYGVQD come from the germline V gene (reference sequence). The CDR3 runs 15 residues. With V trimmed by 3 bases and J by 2 bases, 6 bases remained unmatched. Here the CDR3 reads CASSDQKTGNYGYTF. The CDR3 DNA sequence: TGCGCCAGCAGTGACCAGAAGACAGGGAACTATGGCTACACCTTC.

This CDR3 reads CASSQPGLGYEQYF. The CDR3 DNA is TGCGCCAGCAGCCAACCGGGACTAGGATACGAGCAGTACTTC. The chain recombines TRBV4-1 with TRBJ2-7, with 8 bases matching TRBD2. Losses at the gene ends were 2 bases for V and 4 bases for J; bases not matched to a gene: 4. The CDR3 is 14 amino acids. The germline V gene encodes CDR1 MGHRA and CDR2 YSYEKL.

The DNA for the CDR3 is TGTGCCAGTAGTATATGGGGGGCCTCCAATCAGCCCCAGCATTTT. Translating it yields CASSIWGASNQPQHF. This rearrangement joins TRBV19 to TRBJ1-5, with D perhaps matching TRBD1 (6 bases). The length of the CDR3 is 15 residues. Deletions cut 2 bases from V and 3 bases from J, with 11 bases between. CDR1 is LNHDA, CDR2 SQIVND, per germline (reference sequence).

This clonotype was recorded many times. The chain employs TRBV10-1 and TRBJ2-1; D is possibly TRBD2 (6 bases). Germline V gene lookup returns CDR1 WNHNN and CDR2 SYGVQD (reference sequence). V was cut by 4 bases and J by 6 bases, with 19 bases left in between. The CDR3 consists of 16 residues. The CDR3 here is CASSVRSASVSNEQFF. CDR3 bases: TGCGCCAGCAGTGTACGATCGGCTAGCGTTAGCAATGAGCAGTTCTTC.

The sample holds many counts of this clonotype. The J gene is TRBJ1-5, the V gene TRBV2; the D is unclear. Germline CDR1 and CDR2: SNHLY and FYNNEI. This CDR3 has 14 amino acids. The ends were cut back, 5 bases at V and 0 bases at J, with 8 bases in the middle. CDR3 region: CASSRENSNQPQHF. As DNA, the CDR3 is TGTGCCAGCAGTCGAGAGAATAGCAATCAGCCCCAGCATTTT.

This clonotype showed up many times. The chain couples TRBV10-3 to TRBJ2-5, with TRBD2 matching 7 bases. The CDR3 is 17 residues long. Germline loops: CDR1 ENHRY, CDR2 SYGVKD. With V trimmed by 2 bases and J by 2 bases, 11 bases remained unmatched. CDR3 nucleotides: TGTGCCATCAGTGAGAATTTCGGGGGAGGGCAGCAAGAGACCCAGTACTTC. Protein product: CAISENFGGGQQETQYF.

This clonotype was counted only a few times. This chain links TRBV29-1 with TRBJ2-3, with a weak D call TRBD2 (5 bases). Trimming took off 3 bases at V and 0 bases at J, with 10 bases between the two ends. The V gene's germline CDR1 is SQVTM and CDR2 ANQGSEA. The CDR3 loop spans 14 amino acids. DNA for the CDR3: TGCAGCGTTGATAACGCGGGTAGCACAGATACGCAGTATTTT. Its protein is CSVDNAGSTDTQYF.